This T cell receptor beta chain was identified during a study of blood T cell repertoires in COVID-19. In the study overall: Sites in the United States, Italy and Spain provided acute and convalescent COVID-19 samples. PBMCs, B-cell-depleted T cells, or T cells were the source of the cDNA or gDNA that made up the material.

Original analysis: Reference gene primers were amplified, and this amplification served to estimate nucleated cell counts. Clones were sequenced by immunoSEQ multiplex PCR, and TCRdb holds only the in-frame ones, with some missing. That table supplies the V and J calls and clone size; D and trimming were determined from the DNA. Among about 80,000 clones listed, 78% were seen once. Germline CDR1 SGHDT, CDR2 YYEEEE. The CDR3 contains 16 residues. The trim removed 2 bases at V and 7 bases at J, leaving 4 bases unmatched. The chain employs TRBV5-6 and TRBJ2-1; 15 bases fit TRBD2. Sequenced material: peripheral blood. The receptor was derived from a human donor in a cohort sampled during active COVID-19. CDR3 loop: CASSFSGTSGRNEQFF. The CDR3 bases are TGTGCCAGCAGCTTCTCCGGGACTAGCGGGAGGAATGAGCAGTTCTTC.